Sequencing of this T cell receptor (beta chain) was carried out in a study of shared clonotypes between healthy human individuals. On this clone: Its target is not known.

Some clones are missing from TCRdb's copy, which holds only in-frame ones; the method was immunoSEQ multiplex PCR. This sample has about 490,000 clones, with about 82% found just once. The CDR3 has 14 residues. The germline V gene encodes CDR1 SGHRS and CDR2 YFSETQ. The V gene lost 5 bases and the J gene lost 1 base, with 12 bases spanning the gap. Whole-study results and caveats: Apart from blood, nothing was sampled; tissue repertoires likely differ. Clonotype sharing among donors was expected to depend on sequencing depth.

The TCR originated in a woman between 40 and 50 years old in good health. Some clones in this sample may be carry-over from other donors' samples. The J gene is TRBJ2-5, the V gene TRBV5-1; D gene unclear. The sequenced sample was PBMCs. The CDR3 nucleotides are TGCGCCAGCAGACTACCTGGGCCCCAAGAGACCCAGTACTTC. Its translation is CASRLPGPQETQYF.